This record covers a single T cell receptor beta chain. This sample was taken from a study of CD8+ T cells in alopecia areata. In germline, CDR1 is SGHVT, CDR2 SQSDAQ. Trimming removed 6 bases from V and 6 bases from J, with 8 bases in between. The CDR3 contains 11 residues. The treatment here: oral pan-JAK inhibitor, 5-10 mg twice daily. Following extraction, RNA underwent reverse transcription to cDNA, which served as the sequencing template. Libraries were prepared by immunoSEQ multiplex PCR; TCRdb keeps only in-frame clonotypes and omits some of them. The sample has approximately 200,000 clones, roughly three fifths seen once.

The sample consisted of CD4+ T cells sorted from blood, taken at week 4, from a patient treated with tofacitinib. The receptor's source is a human donor with alopecia areata. The J gene is TRBJ2-5, the V gene TRBV7-4; the D is unclear. CDR3 coding DNA: TGTGCCAGCAGAAGCAGGAAGACCCAGTACTTC. Its protein product is CASRSRKTQYF. Full variable domain (rest looked up from reference TRBV7-4 and TRBJ2-5): GAGVSQSPRYKVAKRGRDVALRCDSISGHVTLYWYRQTLGQGSEVLTYSQSDAQRDKSGRPSGRFSAERPERSVSTLKIQRTEQGDSAVYLCASRSRKTQYFGPGTRLLVL.